This TCR beta chain was profiled in a study of cytomegalovirus exposure and HLA in healthy donors. These donors counted as nominally healthy when sampled, but unrecorded immune exposures were likely. CDR1 is SGHRS, CDR2 YFSETQ, per germline. Trimming cost V 5 bases and J 4 bases, with 12 bases left between them. The CDR3 contains 14 residues. Researchers ran the PCR with 60 Vbeta and 13 Jbeta primers. Data came from immunoSEQ multiplex PCR; TCRdb stores just in-frame clones and leaves some out. This table holds approximately 130,000 clones, under 10% found once. In this sample, this clone turned up a few times. Its specificity is unknown. The study's findings and limits: TRBV6-2, TRBV6-3 and other indistinguishable V segments were excluded. Among the most significant clusters, several appeared linked to common viral pathogens in a later analysis. A prior analysis recorded that most TCR beta V segments were productive about 87% or about 30% of the time.

The TCR was taken from a woman between 40 and 50 years old in good health and CMV-seropositive. Sequencing was carried out using PBMCs. This sequence joins TRBV5-1 and TRBJ1-4; D not resolved. The CDR3 protein is CASSSGSHNEKLFF. Written as DNA, the CDR3 is TGCGCCAGCAGTTCCGGGAGCCATAATGAAAAACTGTTTTTT. The full variable domain, its missing parts supplied by reference TRBV5-1 and TRBJ1-4, is KAGVTQTPRYLIKTRGQQVTLSCSPISGHRSVSWYQQTPGQGLQFLFEYFSETQRNKGNFPGRFSGRQFSNSRSEMNVSTLELGDSALYLCASSSGSHNEKLFFGSGTQLSVL.